Below are 25 T cell receptor beta chains sequenced from a single sample in a study of shared clonotypes between healthy human individuals. Sequenced by immunoSEQ multiplex PCR; TCRdb stores in-frame clones only, minus some. There are a few hundred thousand clones in the sample; roughly 72% occur only once, and approximately 12% lies in the top ten. Sequencing was carried out using PBMCs. The source is a woman in her forties in good health. Some clones in this sample may be carry-over from other donors' samples.

Comments on this clone: Just one base apart from a much larger clone, this may be a read error. The CDR3 does not close with the conserved phenylalanine or tryptophan, likely indicating a read error. This chain uses TRBV18 with TRBJ1-1; D ambiguous. In germline, CDR1 is KGHSH, CDR2 LQKENI. V lost 0 bases to trimming and J lost 0 bases, with 5 bases between them. This CDR3 comprises 14 residues. In nucleotides, the CDR3 is TGTGCCAGCTCACCACCCTCCATGAACACTGAAGCTTTCTCT. Residues: CASSPPSMNTEAFS.

V and J are TRBV6-6 and TRBJ1-1, with D unclear. CDR1 and CDR2 (germline): MNHNY, SVGAGI (reference sequence). CDR3 length: 13 residues. Trimming pared 4 bases from V and 3 bases from J, leaving 9 bases between. The CDR3 protein is CASSSSRDTEAFF. CDR3 bases: TGTGCCAGCAGTTCGTCAAGGGACACTGAAGCTTTCTTT.

The chain employs TRBV7-9 and TRBJ2-7; 7 nucleotides agree with TRBD2. There are 14 residues in the CDR3. In germline, CDR1 is SEHNR, CDR2 FQNEAQ (reference sequence). V dropped 5 bases and J dropped 2; count of bases not matched to a gene: 6. The CDR3 region is CASSPGLVPYEQYF. The DNA of the CDR3 is TGTGCCAGCAGCCCCGGACTAGTCCCCTACGAGCAGTACTTC.

Concerning this clone itself: Since a far larger clone is one base different, this is likely a read error. In the same sample, other DNA sequences code for this CDR3. The DNA of the CDR3 is TGTGCCAGACTTCGTCCTCCGGTTCGCGCAGGGGAGCTGTTTTTT. Protein sequence: CARLRPPVRAGELFF. The chain joins TRBV11-1 to TRBJ2-2; D not certain. V lost 9 bases to trimming and J lost 8 bases, with 22 bases between them. The V gene's germline CDR1 is SGHAT and CDR2 FQDESV (reference sequence). The CDR3 extends over 15 amino acids.

In this sample, this clone turned up once. The chain recombines TRBV5-1 with TRBJ2-5; D remains ambiguous. The CDR3 totals 14 residues. Trimming took off 2 bases at V and 2 bases at J, with 10 bases between the two ends. Germline CDR1 reads SGHRS; CDR2 reads YFSETQ. The CDR3 region has the DNA TGCGCCAGCAGCTTACAAGACAAACAAGAGACCCAGTACTTC. Its protein is CASSLQDKQETQYF. The complete variable domain, with remaining parts taken from reference TRBV5-1 and TRBJ2-5, reads KAGVTQTPRYLIKTRGQQVTLSCSPISGHRSVSWYQQTPGQGLQFLFEYFSETQRNKGNFPGRFSGRQFSNSRSEMNVSTLELGDSALYLCASSLQDKQETQYFGPGTRLLVL.

The rearrangement uses TRBV7-2 and TRBJ2-7; D unresolved. The V and J ends lost 5 bases and 0 bases respectively, with 8 bases between them. CDR1 is SGHTA, CDR2 FQGNSA, per germline. This CDR3 has 13 amino acids. The CDR3 here is CASSLQSSYEQYF. CDR3 in DNA: TGTGCCAGCAGCCTCCAAAGCTCCTACGAGCAGTACTTC.

The chain has TRBV6-4 and TRBJ2-2; 7 bases map to TRBD1. V lost 8 bases to trimming and J lost 9 bases; unmatched junction nucleotides: 15. From germline, CDR1 is MRHNA and CDR2 SNTAGT. The CDR3 contains 15 residues. In DNA, the CDR3 is TGTGCCAGCGGAAGACAGGGTCCTAAACACCGGGAGCTGTTTTTT. Translation gives CASGRQGPKHRELFF.

This clone was seen many times. The chain is built from TRBV6-1 and TRBJ2-7, with 9 nucleotides matching TRBD1. Trimming took 10 bases from V and 2 from J; bases not matched to a gene: 12. This CDR3 contains 15 residues. Germline CDR1 and CDR2: MNHNS and SASEGT. CDR3 bases: TGTGCCACGCACCTCCGGGACAGGGAAACCTACGAGCAGTACTTC. It yields the protein CATHLRDRETYEQYF.

This clone was seen once. The rearrangement uses TRBV19 and TRBJ1-4, with a tentative D call TRBD1 (5 bases). Germline assignment: CDR1 LNHDA and CDR2 SQIVND (reference sequence). Trimming stripped 5 bases from V and 0 bases from J, with 13 bases between. The CDR3 is 16 residues long. CDR3 in DNA: TGTGCCAGTAGTGCTCGGGGGTCTGCAACTAATGAAAAACTGTTTTTT. This gives the protein CASSARGSATNEKLFF.

This chain connects TRBV7-2 to TRBJ2-1, with D hard to call. The CDR3 consists of 13 residues. The germline V and J ends were trimmed by 1 base and 5 bases, with 6 bases remaining between them. The germline V gene encodes CDR1 SGHTA and CDR2 FQGNSA. CDR3 DNA sequence: TGTGCCAGCAGCTTAGTAGTACACAATGAGCAGTTCTTC. Its translation: CASSLVVHNEQFF. Complete variable domain (other parts from reference TRBV7-2 and TRBJ2-1): GAGVSQSPSNKVTEKGKDVELRCDPISGHTALYWYRQSLGQGLEFLIYFQGNSAPDKSGLPSDRFSAERTGGSVSTLTIQRTQQEDSAVYLCASSLVVHNEQFFGPGTRLTVL.

V usage is TRBV25-1 and J usage is TRBJ2-7, with TRBD1 matching over 7 bases. V trimming: 7 bases; J trimming: 3 bases; junction bases outside the gene matches: 3. This CDR3 region has 12 residues. Germline CDR1 reads MGHDK; CDR2 reads SYGVNS. CDR3 in amino acids: CASKGQYYEQYF. The CDR3 DNA reads as TGTGCCAGCAAGGGACAGTACTACGAGCAGTACTTC.

The chain joins TRBV7-9 to TRBJ1-4; TRBD1 might be the D (5 bases). This CDR3 has 16 residues. The V end lost 2 bases, the J end lost 4 bases, and 14 bases lay between the germline ends. Germline CDR1 is SEHNR and CDR2 is FQNEAQ (reference sequence). In nucleotides, the CDR3 is TGTGCCAGCAGCTTACCCCCGGAACAGGTTAATGAAAAACTGTTTTTT. This sequence encodes CASSLPPEQVNEKLFF.

The genes are TRBV5-4 and TRBJ1-1; perhaps TRBD1 as D (6 bases). V lost 6 bases, J lost 6 bases, and 15 bases lay in between. The CDR3 is made up of 13 amino acids. Germline-derived CDR1 and CDR2 are SGHNT and YYREEE (reference sequence). CDR3 coding DNA: TGTGCCAGCACCCGGGGGGCAGGGGCTGAAGCTTTCTTT. Residues: CASTRGAGAEAFF.

Notes on this clone: Relative to the germline gene, one junction end is altered; a read error may explain this. This chain connects TRBV28 to TRBJ2-1; maybe TRBD2 (6 bases). Germline V lookup: CDR1 MDHEN, CDR2 SYDVKM. CDR3 length: 14 amino acids. The CDR3 loop is CASNQDYPSNGQFF. The CDR3 DNA is TGTGCCAGCAACCAGGACTACCCAAGCAATGGGCAGTTCTTC.

This chain joins TRBV2 and TRBJ2-1; TRBD1 agrees at 11 bases. With V trimmed by 4 bases and J by 8 bases, 4 bases remained unmatched. This CDR3 is built from 14 residues. Germline assignment: CDR1 SNHLY and CDR2 FYNNEI. CDR3 nucleotides: TGTGCCAGCAGTGTAGGACAGGGGGCCGATGAGCAGTTCTTC. This encodes CASSVGQGADEQFF.

This clone was seen many times. This rearrangement joins TRBV23-1 to TRBJ2-7; D perhaps matches TRBD1 (6 bases). TRBV23-1 is filed as an ORF, its function uncertain. The CDR3 sequence is 14 residues long. The V gene lost 4 bases and the J gene lost 9 bases, with 19 bases spanning the gap. CDR3 protein: CASSRGTSKGRQYF. In nucleotides, the CDR3 is TGCGCCAGCAGTCGGGGGACATCGAAGGGACGGCAGTACTTC.

The table lists this clone with a few counts. The chain links TRBV5-4 to TRBJ1-4, with 8 bases identical to TRBD1. The CDR3 is made up of 13 amino acids. From germline, CDR1 is SGHNT and CDR2 YYREEE (reference sequence). V trimming: 0 bases; J trimming: 8 bases; junction bases outside the gene matches: 0. The CDR3 bases are TGTGCCAGCAGCTTGGGGACAGGGGAAAAACTGTTTTTT. This codes for CASSLGTGEKLFF.

The chain joins TRBV11-2 to TRBJ2-5; the match to TRBD2 covers 9 bases. After removal of 3 bases from V and 2 bases from J, the junction contained 7 bases not matched to a gene. The CDR3 extends over 16 amino acids. Germline V gene lookup returns CDR1 SGHAT and CDR2 FQNNGV. The CDR3 here is CASSFGSGSGQETQYF. For the CDR3, the DNA is TGTGCCAGCAGCTTCGGTAGCGGGAGTGGTCAAGAGACCCAGTACTTC.

The rearrangement joins TRBV28 to TRBJ2-5, with D perhaps matching TRBD2 (7 bases). The CDR3 loop spans 12 amino acids. Germline CDR1 and CDR2: MDHEN and SYDVKM. The V gene lost 6 bases and the J gene lost 6 bases, with 11 bases spanning the gap. CDR3 nucleotides: TGTGCCAGCAGCCGGGGGGCGCAGACCCAGTACTTC. Translated, it gives CASSRGAQTQYF. Filled out from reference TRBV28 and TRBJ2-5, the complete variable domain reads DVKVTQSSRYLVKRTGEKVFLECVQDMDHENMFWYRQDPGLGLRLIYFSYDVKMKEKGDIPEGYSVSREKKERFSLILESASTNQTSMYLCASSRGAQTQYFGPGTRLLVL.

The chain recombines TRBV5-4 with TRBJ1-2; weak D call: TRBD1 (6 bases). This CDR3 contains 15 residues. V lost 5 bases and J lost 4, with 18 bases in between. Germline assignment: CDR1 SGHNT and CDR2 YYREEE (reference sequence). CDR3 amino acids: CASRPDSLMFYGYTF. CDR3 DNA sequence: TGTGCCAGCAGGCCGGACAGCTTGATGTTCTATGGCTACACCTTC.

V usage is TRBV7-9 and J usage is TRBJ2-7; D might be TRBD2 (5 bases). The CDR3 is 15 amino acids. CDR1 and CDR2 from the germline V gene are SEHNR and FQNEAQ (reference sequence). Deletions cut 3 bases from V and 1 base from J, with 13 bases between. CDR3 DNA: TGTGCCAGCAGCTTCGACCCTACTAGTTCCTACGAGCAGTACTTC. Protein: CASSFDPTSSYEQYF.

The V gene is TRBV30, the J gene TRBJ2-7, with D possibly being TRBD1 (6 bases). Germline V gene lookup returns CDR1 GTSNPN and CDR2 SVGIG (reference sequence). V lost 2 bases to trimming and J lost 10 bases, with 18 bases between them. CDR3 length equals 13 residues. CDR3 DNA sequence: TGTGCCTGGAGTCCCTCAGGGGTGGCTAAACAGTACTTC. Protein product: CAWSPSGVAKQYF.

The chain couples TRBV28 to TRBJ2-5; TRBD2 aligns across 8 bases. The CDR3 extends over 15 amino acids. Trimming removed 2 bases from V and 3 bases from J; junction bases left unmatched: 5. Germline CDR1 reads MDHEN; CDR2 reads SYDVKM. CDR3 protein: CASSLVLGGEETQYF. CDR3 in DNA: TGTGCCAGCAGTTTAGTCCTCGGGGGGGAAGAGACCCAGTACTTC.

The gene calls are TRBV2 and TRBJ2-3; 10 bases agree with TRBD2. The CDR3 loop spans 18 amino acids. Per germline, CDR1 SNHLY and CDR2 FYNNEI. V was pared by 4 bases and J by 4 bases, with 14 bases of the junction left unmatched. The CDR3 DNA follows: TGTGCCAGCAGTGGGGAGATATCTAGCGGGAGTGTTCCAGATACGCAGTATTTT. Its translation is CASSGEISSGSVPDTQYF.

The chain joins TRBV13 to TRBJ2-1; 8 nucleotides align to TRBD2. Per the germline V gene, CDR1 is PRHDT and CDR2 is FYEKMQ (reference sequence). With V trimmed by 5 bases and J by 3 bases, 9 bases remained unmatched. The CDR3 has 16 residues. The CDR3 loop reads CASSTPGTRFYNEQFF. CDR3 in DNA: TGTGCCAGCAGCACTCCCGGGACTAGGTTCTACAATGAGCAGTTCTTC.